This T cell receptor beta chain was obtained from a study of blood T cell repertoires in COVID-19. Study information: The origin of the acute and convalescent COVID-19 samples was the United States, Italy and Spain. PBMCs, B-cell-depleted T cells, or T cells were the source of the cDNA or gDNA that made up the material.

The ends lost 4 bases at V and 3 bases at J; junction bases unmatched: 13. This CDR3 region has 17 residues. Germline V gives CDR1 SGHRS, CDR2 YFSETQ. Authors' processing steps: From reference gene primer amplification, estimates of nucleated cell counts were derived. Using immunoSEQ multiplex PCR, the repertoire was profiled, and TCRdb retains in-frame clones only, with some absent. V, J and clone size were drawn from that table, and D and trimming were deduced from the DNA. The sample carries a few hundred thousand clones, approximately 81% recorded once. The count of this clone is one. The chain recombines TRBV5-1 with TRBJ2-1; 7 nucleotides line up with TRBD1. The sequencing sample was made of peripheral blood. The sequence was obtained from a woman younger than 35 with acute or convalescent COVID-19. The CDR3 region is CASSRDPTGSSYNEQFF. Here the CDR3 DNA reads TGCGCCAGCAGCCGCGACCCGACAGGGTCCAGCTACAATGAGCAGTTCTTC.